This TCR beta chain is from a study of blood T cell repertoires in COVID-19. Study overall: From T cells, B-cell-depleted T cells, or PBMCs came the material, which was cDNA or gDNA.

CDR1 is SEHNR, CDR2 FQNEAQ, per germline (reference sequence). The CDR3 consists of 12 residues. The V end lost 1 base, the J end lost 8 bases, and 6 bases lay between the germline ends. Clones were read by immunoSEQ multiplex PCR, and TCRdb kept only the in-frame ones, dropping some. The table includes 75,000 to 90,000 clones, around 87% detected once. Sequenced input: peripheral blood. The gene calls are TRBV7-9 and TRBJ1-3; unclear D gene. The receptor comes from an elderly man with active or convalescent COVID-19. The CDR3 coding sequence is TGTGCCAGCAGCTTAGTAGCAGACACCATATATTTT. It is translated as CASSLVADTIYF.